This is a list of T cell receptor beta chains from one sample in a study of T cells after yellow fever vaccination. TCRdb called the 5' RACE reads again in MiXCR, with one record for every CDR3 protein. The profile shows approximately 120,000 distinct CDR3 sequences, 7.4% of them singletons. The sequenced sample was CD4+ T cells sorted from PBMCs, obtained 10 days after the first yellow fever vaccination. These receptors were obtained from a man aged 18 to 29 who received the YFV17D yellow fever vaccine. The CDR3 runs from the conserved cysteine through the conserved F or W. D genes are given only for firm matches. Expanded clones get a size class; other rows say once, few or many, or leave the size out.

abundance	j_gene	v_gene	d_gene	CDR3aa	CDR3nt
few	TRBJ2-6	TRBV24-1	NA	CATSDPRGDGANVLTF	TGTGCCACCAGTGATCCAAGGGGAGATGGGGCCAACGTCCTGACTTTC
many	TRBJ2-2	TRBV5-5	NA	CASSLYQGSAGELFF	TGTGCCAGCAGCTTGTACCAGGGAAGCGCCGGGGAGCTGTTTTTT
many	TRBJ1-2	TRBV5-1	NA	CASSSTSNYGYTF	TGCGCCAGCAGTTCAACAAGTAACTATGGCTACACCTTC
NA	TRBJ2-3	TRBV20-1	TRBD2	CSAHSWAGGTDTQYF	TGCAGTGCTCATAGCTGGGCGGGGGGCACAGATACGCAGTATTTT
many	TRBJ2-5	TRBV7-2	TRBD2	CASSLSLAGVKETQYF	TGTGCCAGCAGCTTAAGTCTAGCGGGGGTTAAAGAGACCCAGTACTTC
many	TRBJ2-4	TRBV12-3/TRBV12-4	NA	CASSPGQSSGIQYF	TGTGCCAGCAGTCCGGGACAAAGTAGTGGCATTCAGTACTTC
many	TRBJ2-7	TRBV4-3	NA	CASSQEKGQGSYEQYF	TGCGCCAGCAGCCAAGAAAAAGGACAAGGTTCCTACGAGCAGTACTTC
few	TRBJ2-3	TRBV5-4	TRBD2	CASNRGDTDTQYF	TGTGCCAGCAACCGGGGGGACACAGATACGCAGTATTTT
many	TRBJ2-3	TRBV24-1	NA	CATSDPGLPTQYF	TGTGCCACCAGTGACCCCGGTCTGCCCACGCAGTATTTT
NA	TRBJ2-1	TRBV5-4	NA	CASSPRLSWDEQFF	TGTGCCAGCAGCCCCCGCCTGTCCTGGGATGAGCAGTTCTTT
many	TRBJ2-6	TRBV5-4	NA	CASSRVGANVLTF	TGTGCCAGCAGCCGCGTAGGGGCCAACGTCCTGACTTTC
many	TRBJ2-2	TRBV5-1	TRBD2	CASSGGTSGVYTGELFF	TGCGCCAGCAGCGGCGGGACTAGCGGGGTTTACACCGGGGAGCTGTTTTTT
many	TRBJ2-5	TRBV3-1	TRBD2	CASSQGLAGGRETQYF	TGTGCCAGCAGCCAAGGACTAGCGGGGGGTCGGGAGACCCAGTACTTC
NA	TRBJ1-4	TRBV11-2	NA	CASSPEGGTNEKLFF	TGTGCCAGCAGCCCCGAGGGGGGAACTAATGAAAAACTGTTTTTT
few	TRBJ2-5	TRBV6-2/TRBV6-3	NA	CASREYQETQYF	TGTGCCAGCAGGGAGTACCAAGAGACCCAGTACTTC
few	TRBJ1-2	TRBV19	NA	CASSPDGSYGYTF	TGTGCCAGTAGCCCCGACGGATCCTATGGCTACACCTTC
many	TRBJ2-7	TRBV7-2	NA	CASSLDFGTGPSTEYF	TGTGCCAGCAGCTTAGATTTCGGTACAGGCCCTTCTACTGAGTACTTC
many	TRBJ1-4	TRBV7-2	NA	CASSLVPSEKLFF	TGTGCCAGCAGCTTAGTTCCCAGTGAAAAACTGTTTTTT
many	TRBJ2-3	TRBV27	TRBD2	CASSLLAGSTDTQYF	TGTGCCAGCAGTTTACTAGCGGGGAGCACAGATACGCAGTATTTT
many	TRBJ1-3	TRBV11-2	NA	CASSLSGTGNTIYF	TGTGCCAGCAGCTTATCTGGGACCGGAAACACCATATATTTT
many	TRBJ1-4	TRBV12-3/TRBV12-4	NA	CASSLGAYTNEKLFF	TGTGCCAGCAGTTTGGGGGCTTACACCAATGAAAAACTGTTTTTT
many	TRBJ1-5	TRBV6-2/TRBV6-3	NA	CASSGTSTNQPQHF	TGTGCCAGCAGTGGCACGTCGACTAATCAGCCCCAGCATTTT
many	TRBJ1-5	TRBV18	TRBD1	CATRQGMDQPQHF	TGTGCCACCCGACAGGGGATGGATCAGCCCCAGCATTTT